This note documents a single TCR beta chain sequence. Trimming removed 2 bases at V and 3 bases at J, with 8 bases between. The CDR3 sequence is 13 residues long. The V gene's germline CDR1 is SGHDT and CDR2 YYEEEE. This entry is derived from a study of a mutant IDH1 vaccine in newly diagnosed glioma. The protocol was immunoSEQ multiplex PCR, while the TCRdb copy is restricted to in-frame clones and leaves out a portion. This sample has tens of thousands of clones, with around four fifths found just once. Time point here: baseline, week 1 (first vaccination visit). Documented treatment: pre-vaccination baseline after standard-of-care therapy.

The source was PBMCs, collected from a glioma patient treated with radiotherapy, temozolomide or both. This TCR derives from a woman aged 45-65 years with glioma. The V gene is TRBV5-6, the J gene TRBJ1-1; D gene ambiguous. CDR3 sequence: CASSLSPDTEAFF. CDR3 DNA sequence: TGTGCCAGCAGCTTATCCCCAGACACTGAAGCTTTCTTT.